The present entry profiles one T cell receptor beta chain with its context. The antigen is undetermined. V shed 0 bases and J 3 bases; nucleotides not matched to a gene: 3. The CDR3 loop spans 16 amino acids. The V gene's germline CDR1 is MRHNA and CDR2 SNTAGT. This record belongs to a study of a mutant IDH1 vaccine in newly diagnosed glioma. On the study more broadly: There were eight vaccinations for patients, given in weeks 1, 3, 5, 7, 11, 15, 19 and 23. Once 4-6 weeks had passed after radiotherapy alone, vaccination started, or it started with temozolomide cycles. Among treated patients, roughly 60% were male and approximately 40% female, and mean age was 40.4 years.

Sequenced by immunoSEQ multiplex PCR; TCRdb stores in-frame clones only, minus some. The table lists roughly 60,000 clones, 80% to 90% of them singletons, with roughly 4% in the top ten. Noted time point: week 23, last vaccination. Each dose of the vaccine consisted of 300 ug of mutant IDH1 20-mer peptide, with topical imiquimod. The gene calls are TRBV6-4 and TRBJ2-1; 9 nucleotides align to TRBD2. This TCR was sampled from a man younger than 40 with glioma. Sample: PBMCs, taken from a glioma patient whose treatment included an IDH1 peptide vaccine. The CDR3, as DNA: TGTGCCAGCAGTGACTCGACTAGCGGAAACTACAATGAGCAGTTCTTC. It specifies CASSDSTSGNYNEQFF.